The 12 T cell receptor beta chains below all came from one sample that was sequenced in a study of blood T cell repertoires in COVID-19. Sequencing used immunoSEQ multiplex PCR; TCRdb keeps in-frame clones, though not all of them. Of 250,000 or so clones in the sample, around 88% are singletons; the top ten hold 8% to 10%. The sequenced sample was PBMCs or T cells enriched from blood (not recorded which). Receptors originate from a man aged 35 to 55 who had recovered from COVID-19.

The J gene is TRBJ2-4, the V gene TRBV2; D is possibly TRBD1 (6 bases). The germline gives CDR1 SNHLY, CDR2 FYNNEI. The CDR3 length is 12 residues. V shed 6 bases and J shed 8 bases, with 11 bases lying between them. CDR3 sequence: CASSHPGDIQYF. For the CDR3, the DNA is TGTGCCAGCAGCCACCCAGGGGACATTCAGTACTTC.

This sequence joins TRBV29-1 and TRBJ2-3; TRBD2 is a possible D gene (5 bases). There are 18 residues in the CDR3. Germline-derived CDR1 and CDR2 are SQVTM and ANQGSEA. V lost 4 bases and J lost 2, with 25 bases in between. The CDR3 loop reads CSVVGGGSSERDTDTQYF. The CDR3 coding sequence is TGCAGCGTTGTGGGCGGTGGGAGTAGCGAGAGGGACACAGATACGCAGTATTTT.

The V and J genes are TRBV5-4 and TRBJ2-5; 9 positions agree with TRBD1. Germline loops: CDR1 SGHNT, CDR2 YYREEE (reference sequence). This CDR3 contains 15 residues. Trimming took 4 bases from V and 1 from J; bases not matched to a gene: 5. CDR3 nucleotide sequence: TGTGCCAGCAGCAACAGGGGGCTCGCCCAAGAGACCCAGTACTTC. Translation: CASSNRGLAQETQYF. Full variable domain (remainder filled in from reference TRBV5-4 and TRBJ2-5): ETGVTQSPTHLIKTRGQQVTLRCSSQSGHNTVSWYQQALGQGPQFIFQYYREEENGRGNFPPRFSGLQFPNYSSELNVNALELDDSALYLCASSNRGLAQETQYFGPGTRLLVL.

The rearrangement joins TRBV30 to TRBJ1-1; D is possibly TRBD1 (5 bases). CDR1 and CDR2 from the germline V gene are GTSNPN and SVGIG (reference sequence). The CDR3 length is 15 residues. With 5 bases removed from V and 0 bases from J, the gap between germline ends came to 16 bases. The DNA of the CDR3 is TGTGCCTGGGCGACAGAGACACTTCTGAACACTGAAGCTTTCTTT. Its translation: CAWATETLLNTEAFF.

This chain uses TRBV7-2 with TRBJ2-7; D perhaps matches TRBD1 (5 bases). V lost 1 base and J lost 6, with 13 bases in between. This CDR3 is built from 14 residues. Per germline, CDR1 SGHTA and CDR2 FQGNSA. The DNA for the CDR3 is TGTGCCAGCAGCTTAGGACAGTTTCTTGTCGAGCAGTACTTC. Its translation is CASSLGQFLVEQYF.

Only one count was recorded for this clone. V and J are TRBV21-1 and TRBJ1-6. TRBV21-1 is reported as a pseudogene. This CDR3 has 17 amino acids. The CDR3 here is CASINGGLDTYNSPLHF. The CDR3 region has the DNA TGTGCCAGCATTAACGGAGGGTTGGACACCTATAATTCACCCCTCCACTTT.

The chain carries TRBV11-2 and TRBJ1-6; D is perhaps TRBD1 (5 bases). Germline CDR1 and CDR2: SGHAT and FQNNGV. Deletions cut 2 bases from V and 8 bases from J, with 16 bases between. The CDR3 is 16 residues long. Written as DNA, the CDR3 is TGTGCCAGCAGCTTAATTAAAGGGCAGGGATATTCACCCCTCCACTTT. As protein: CASSLIKGQGYSPLHF.

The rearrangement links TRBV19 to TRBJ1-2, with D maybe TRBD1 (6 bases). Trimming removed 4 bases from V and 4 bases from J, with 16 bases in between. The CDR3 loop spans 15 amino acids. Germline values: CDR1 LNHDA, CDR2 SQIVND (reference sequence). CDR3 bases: TGTGCCAGTAGTACGGGACATGGGGCTGGCTATGGCTACACCTTC. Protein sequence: CASSTGHGAGYGYTF.

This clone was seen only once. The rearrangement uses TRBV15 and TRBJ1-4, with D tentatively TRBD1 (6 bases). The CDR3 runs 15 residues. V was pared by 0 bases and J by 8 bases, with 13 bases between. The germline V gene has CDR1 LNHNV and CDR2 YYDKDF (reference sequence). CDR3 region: CATSRDTGLGEKLFF. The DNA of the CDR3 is TGTGCCACCAGCAGAGACACAGGGTTAGGCGAAAAACTGTTTTTT.

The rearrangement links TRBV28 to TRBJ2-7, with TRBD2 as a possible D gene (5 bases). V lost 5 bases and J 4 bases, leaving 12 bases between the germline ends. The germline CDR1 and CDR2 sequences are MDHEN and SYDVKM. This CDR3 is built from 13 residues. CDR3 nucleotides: TGTGCCAGCAGTGCTATACTAGTATACGAGCAGTACTTC. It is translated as CASSAILVYEQYF. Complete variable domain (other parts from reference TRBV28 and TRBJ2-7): DVKVTQSSRYLVKRTGEKVFLECVQDMDHENMFWYRQDPGLGLRLIYFSYDVKMKEKGDIPEGYSVSREKKERFSLILESASTNQTSMYLCASSAILVYEQYFGPGTRLTVT.

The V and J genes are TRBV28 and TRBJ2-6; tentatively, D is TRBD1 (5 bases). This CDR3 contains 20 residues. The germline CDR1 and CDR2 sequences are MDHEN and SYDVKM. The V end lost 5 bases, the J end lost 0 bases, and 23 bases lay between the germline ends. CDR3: CASSPSGPGKSSSGANVLTF. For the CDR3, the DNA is TGTGCCAGCAGTCCCTCTGGGCCAGGGAAAAGTAGCTCTGGGGCCAACGTCCTGACTTTC.

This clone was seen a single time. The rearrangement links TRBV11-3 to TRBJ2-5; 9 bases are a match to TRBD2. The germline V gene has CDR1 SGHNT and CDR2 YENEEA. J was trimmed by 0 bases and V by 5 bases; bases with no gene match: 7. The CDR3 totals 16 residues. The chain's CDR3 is CASSPRLAAYQETQYF. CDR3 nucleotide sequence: TGTGCCAGCAGCCCCAGACTAGCGGCTTACCAAGAGACCCAGTACTTC.